In its sample, the clone carrying this T cell receptor beta chain was seen a few times. The data stem from a study of blood T cell repertoires in COVID-19. Study details: In each case, the material was cDNA or gDNA derived from T cells, B-cell-depleted T cells, or PBMCs.

As processed by the authors: Counts of nucleated cells, estimated from reference gene primer amplification, were obtained. The method was immunoSEQ multiplex PCR; TCRdb's version includes in-frame clones alone and lacks a portion of them. Clonal size and the V and J genes are those of that table, whereas D and trimming came from the DNA. The sample carries over 150,000 clones, approximately 91% recorded once. V dropped 5 bases and J dropped 8 bases, with 21 bases sitting between them. In germline, CDR1 is GTSNPN, CDR2 SVGIG (reference sequence). The CDR3 totals 14 residues. The source material was peripheral blood. The sequence derives from a young man with acute or convalescent COVID-19. The V call is TRBV30, the J call TRBJ1-2; tentatively, D is TRBD1 (6 bases). CDR3 loop: CAWGSLNRQDGYTF. In nucleotides, the CDR3 is TGTGCCTGGGGGTCCCTCAATCGACAGGACGGCTACACCTTC. The full variable domain, rest sourced from reference TRBV30 and TRBJ1-2, is SQTIHQWPATLVQPVGSPLSLECTVEGTSNPNLYWYRQAAGRGLQLLFYSVGIGQISSEVPQNLSASRPQDRQFILSSKKLLLSDSGFYLCAWGSLNRQDGYTFGSGTRLTVV.